This TCR beta chain was sequenced in a study of T cells in Graves' hyperthyroidism and ophthalmopathy. Overall study context: Peripheral blood draws took place at initial diagnosis, ahead of any treatment. Study-wide findings and caveats: A 13 V-J model separated ophthalmopathy from stable hyperthyroidism.

The source material, RNA transcripts, was used to amplify TCR beta CDR3 regions. The HTBI primer set was used in a first-round RT-PCR of the TCR CDR3. TCRdb redid the calling of the multiplex PCR reads with MiXCR, one entry per CDR3 protein. Among under 450,000 distinct CDR3 sequences listed, about a sixth were seen once. This clonotype appeared many times. Antigen unknown. The CDR3 totals 16 residues. The trim removed 3 bases at V and 9 bases at J, leaving 12 bases unmatched. Hyperthyroidism was newly diagnosed in patients aged 18 to 65 (duration under 2 months). The rearrangement joins TRBV12-3 or TRBV12-4 to TRBJ2-1; 9 bases are a match to TRBD1. The sample was blood. The sequence was collected from a woman younger than 45 with Graves' hyperthyroidism that later progressed to Graves' ophthalmopathy. The CDR3 loop is CASSLRGQGSFREQFF. In DNA, the CDR3 is TGTGCCAGCAGTTTGAGGGGACAGGGATCGTTTCGTGAGCAGTTCTTC.